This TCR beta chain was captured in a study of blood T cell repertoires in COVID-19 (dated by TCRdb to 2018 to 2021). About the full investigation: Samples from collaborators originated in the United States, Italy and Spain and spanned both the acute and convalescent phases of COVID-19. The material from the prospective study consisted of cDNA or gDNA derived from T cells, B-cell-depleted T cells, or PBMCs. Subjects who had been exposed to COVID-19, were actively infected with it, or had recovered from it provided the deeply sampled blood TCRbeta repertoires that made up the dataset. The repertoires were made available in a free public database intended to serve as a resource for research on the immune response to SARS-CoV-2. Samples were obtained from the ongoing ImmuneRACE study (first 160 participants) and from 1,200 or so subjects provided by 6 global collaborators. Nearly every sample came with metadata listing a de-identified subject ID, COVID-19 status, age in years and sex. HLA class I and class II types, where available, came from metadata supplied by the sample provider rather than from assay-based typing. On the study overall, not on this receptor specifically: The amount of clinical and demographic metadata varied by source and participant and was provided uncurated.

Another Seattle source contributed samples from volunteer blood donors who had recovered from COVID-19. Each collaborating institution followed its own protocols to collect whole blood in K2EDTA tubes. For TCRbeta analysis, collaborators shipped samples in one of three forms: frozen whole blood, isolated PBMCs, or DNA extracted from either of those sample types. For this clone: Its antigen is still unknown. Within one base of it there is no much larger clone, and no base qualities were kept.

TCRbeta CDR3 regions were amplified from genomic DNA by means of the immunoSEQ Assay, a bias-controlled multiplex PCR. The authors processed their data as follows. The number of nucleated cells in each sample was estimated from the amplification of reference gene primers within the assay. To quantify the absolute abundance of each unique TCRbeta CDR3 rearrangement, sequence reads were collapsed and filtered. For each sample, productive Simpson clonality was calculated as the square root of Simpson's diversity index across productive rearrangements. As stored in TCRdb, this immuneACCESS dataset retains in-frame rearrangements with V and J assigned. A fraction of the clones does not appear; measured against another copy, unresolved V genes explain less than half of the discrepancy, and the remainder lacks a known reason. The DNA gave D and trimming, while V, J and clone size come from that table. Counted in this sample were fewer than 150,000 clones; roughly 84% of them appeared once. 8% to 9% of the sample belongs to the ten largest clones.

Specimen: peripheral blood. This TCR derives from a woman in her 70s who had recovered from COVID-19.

The nucleotides are TGTGCCAGCAGCTTGGACGGGGTCGGTGAAAAACTGTTTTTT. Translated, it reads CASSLDGVGEKLFF. The V gene is TRBV5-5 and the J gene is TRBJ1-4; the D gene assignment is ambiguous. The CDR3 runs 14 residues from the cysteine to the phenylalanine. The only DNA kept is the CDR3, 42 bases in frame from the first base. V loses 0 bases, J loses 7 bases, and the germline ends lie 10 bases apart. Looking up the germline V gene (reference sequence) yields CDR1 SGHKS and CDR2 YYEKEE.